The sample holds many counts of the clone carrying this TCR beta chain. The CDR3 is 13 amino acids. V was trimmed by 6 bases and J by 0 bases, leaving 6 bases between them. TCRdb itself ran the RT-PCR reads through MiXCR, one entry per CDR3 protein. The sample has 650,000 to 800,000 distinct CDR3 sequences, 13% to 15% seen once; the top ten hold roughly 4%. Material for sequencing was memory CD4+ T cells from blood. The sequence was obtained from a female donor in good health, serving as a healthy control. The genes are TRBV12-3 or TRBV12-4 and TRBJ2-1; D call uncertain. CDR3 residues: CASRVGSYNEQFF. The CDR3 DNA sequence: TGTGCCAGCAGGGTGGGCTCCTACAATGAGCAGTTCTTC.